This entry describes one TCR beta chain. The CDR3 has 13 residues. The germline V gene has CDR1 LNHDA and CDR2 SQIVND (reference sequence). The ends were cut back, 3 bases at V and 6 bases at J, with 11 bases in the middle. This sample was included in a study of T cell changes during pregnancy in multiple sclerosis. Assay: immunoSEQ multiplex PCR; the TCRdb copy retains only in-frame clones and omits some. The sample lists about 100,000 clones, about 94% occurring once. This chain uses TRBV19 with TRBJ1-2; D gene ambiguous. The origin of this receptor is a female donor with multiple sclerosis, enrolled in a pregnancy study. The specimen was peripheral blood, collected before pregnancy. The CDR3: CASSIARQDGYTF. The CDR3 coding sequence is TGTGCCAGTAGTATTGCGAGGCAAGATGGCTACACCTTC.